Detailed here is one T cell receptor (beta chain). The sample comes from a study of blood T cells in healthy people across ages. Trimming removed 5 bases from V and 6 bases from J, with 13 bases in between. The CDR3 runs 13 residues. Germline V gene sequence: CDR1 KGHDR, CDR2 SFDVKD. The second PCR ran about 6 to 11 cycles with a sample-barcoded 5' primer and J-beta primers. TCRdb called the 5' RACE reads again in MiXCR, with one record for every CDR3 protein. The repertoire holds about 510,000 distinct CDR3 sequences, with about 28% as singletons. These same records also appear under a second study, on T cells of mothers and their children.

The genes are TRBV24-1 and TRBJ2-7, with D possibly called TRBD1 or TRBD2 (5 bases each). Sequencing was done on a sample of blood. This TCR came from a boy between 2 and 10 years old in good health. This CDR3 reads CATSGGSGREQYF. CDR3 DNA sequence: TGTGCCACCAGTGGGGGGTCAGGGCGCGAGCAGTACTTC.